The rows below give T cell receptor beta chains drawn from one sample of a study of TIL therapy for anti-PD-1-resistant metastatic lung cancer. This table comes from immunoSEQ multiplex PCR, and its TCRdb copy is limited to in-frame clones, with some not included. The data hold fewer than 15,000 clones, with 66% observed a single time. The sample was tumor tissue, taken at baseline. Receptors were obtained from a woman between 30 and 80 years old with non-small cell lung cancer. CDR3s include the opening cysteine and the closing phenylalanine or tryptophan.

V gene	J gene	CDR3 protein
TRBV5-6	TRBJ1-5	CASTRRGGNQPQHF
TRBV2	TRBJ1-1	CASSPRGDTEAFF
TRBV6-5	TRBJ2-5	CASSYSSMQTQETQYF
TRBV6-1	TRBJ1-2	CASSVERASNYGYTF
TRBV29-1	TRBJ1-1	CSVGTVGLEPGDFF
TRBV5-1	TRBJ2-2	CASSWGDRASGELFF
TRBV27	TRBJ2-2	CASSSGPSWDTGELFF
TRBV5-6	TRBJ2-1	CASSFSPVGQFF
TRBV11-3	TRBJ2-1	CASSLSWRGDHNEQFF
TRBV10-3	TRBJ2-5	CAISESFGLAVSDETQYF
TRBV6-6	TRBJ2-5	CASSYWGYATETQYF
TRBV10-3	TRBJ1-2	CAISESKADRYYGYTF
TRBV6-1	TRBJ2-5	CASSEVVKETQYF
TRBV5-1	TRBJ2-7	CASSPGRGGGEQYF
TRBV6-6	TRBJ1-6	CASSSQDSGNSPLHF
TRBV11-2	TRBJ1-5	CASSLTTELPQHF
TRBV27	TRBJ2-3	CASSLFAQGDTQYF
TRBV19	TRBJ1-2	CASRTSQTSDRHYGYTF
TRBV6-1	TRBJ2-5	CASSVWTGPRETQYF
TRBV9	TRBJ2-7	CASSVEGASFYEQYF
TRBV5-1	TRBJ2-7	CASSSGGTGPRHEQYF
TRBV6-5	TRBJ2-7	CASSYDGTGSYEQYF
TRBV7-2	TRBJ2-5	CASSLEIQETQYF
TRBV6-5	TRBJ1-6	CASSYSGRTKGSPLHF
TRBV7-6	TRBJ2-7	CASSLDGTFRYEQYF
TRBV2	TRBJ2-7	CASSEAGLAANYEQYF
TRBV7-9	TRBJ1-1	CASSLEGAYTEAFF
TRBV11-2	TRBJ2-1	CASSLGEGLGFF
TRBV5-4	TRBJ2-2	CASSSGTSGPGGELFF
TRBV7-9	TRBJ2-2	CASSFRTSGGAVELFF
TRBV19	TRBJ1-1	CASSILGQLHYTEAFF
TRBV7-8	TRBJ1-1	CASSFWTGVTEAFF
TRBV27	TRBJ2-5	CASSSLAGGETQYF
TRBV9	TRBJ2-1	CASSVEGSGGAGEQFF
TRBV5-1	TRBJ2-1	CASRKDSANEQFF
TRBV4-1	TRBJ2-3	CASSPGLAGGVDTQYF
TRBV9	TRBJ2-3	CASSVEKQGSNTQYF
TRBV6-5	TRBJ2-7	CASGGPWSYEQYF
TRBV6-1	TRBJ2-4	CASSEAGAKNIQYF
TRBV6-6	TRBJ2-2	CASSYLGGRNTGELFF
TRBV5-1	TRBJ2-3	CASSSVLGEADTQYF
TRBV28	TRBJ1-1	CASSLLTGGTEAFF
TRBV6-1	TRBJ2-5	CASRRDRSQETQYF
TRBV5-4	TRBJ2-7	CASGYGTETYEQYF
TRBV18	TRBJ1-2	CASSPEVGDGYTF
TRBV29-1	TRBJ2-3	CSVVGLQNTQYF
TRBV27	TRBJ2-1	CASSLLGSMNNEQFF
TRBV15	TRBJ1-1	CATSRELNTEAFF
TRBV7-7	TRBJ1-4	CASSLLATEKLFF
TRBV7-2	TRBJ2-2	CASSLVAGGLAGELFF
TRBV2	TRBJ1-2	CASSDGRGYTF
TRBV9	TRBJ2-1	CASSPNDLGGEQFF
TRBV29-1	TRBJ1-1	CSVEDPVYTEAFF
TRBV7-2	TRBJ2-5	CASSAELAGGMETQYF
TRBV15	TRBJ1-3	CATSRDLGTGNTIYF